The rows below give T cell receptor beta chains drawn from one sample of a study of blood T cells in healthy people across ages. One entry per CDR3 protein results from TCRdb running MiXCR on the 5' RACE reads. The table records 1.5 million to 2 million distinct CDR3 sequences, roughly 28% of them present only once. The material sequenced was blood. The receptor set was obtained from a woman aged 25 to 39 in good health. Both conserved end residues are part of each CDR3. Fields, in order: clone size, J gene, D gene, V gene, CDR3 DNA, CDR3 protein. A D gene is named only where the DNA matches it firmly. Part of the rows lack a size; the others show once, few, many or a class for expanded clones.

few	TRBJ2-3	.	TRBV7-3	TGTGCCAGCAGCGATATTGGGGTAGATACGCAGTATTTT	CASSDIGVDTQYF
few	TRBJ2-5	TRBD2	TRBV7-9	TGTGCCAGCACCCAGCGGGAGGGAGACCAAGAGACCCAGTACTTC	CASTQREGDQETQYF
few	TRBJ2-3	.	TRBV5-6	TGTGCCAGCAGCTTGGTTCGGGGGACCTACGATACGCAGTATTTT	CASSLVRGTYDTQYF
.	TRBJ2-3	TRBD1	TRBV28	TGTGCCAGCAGTCCCTCGGGACAGACAGATACGCAGTATTTT	CASSPSGQTDTQYF
.	TRBJ2-1	TRBD2	TRBV11-2	TGTGCCAGCAGTTGGGCTAGCGGGAGTATTAGGAATGAGCAGTTCTTC	CASSWASGSIRNEQFF
few	TRBJ1-1	.	TRBV24-1	TGTGCCACCAGTGATCCATCGAACACTGAAGCTTTCTTT	CATSDPSNTEAFF
many	TRBJ2-5	.	TRBV20-1	TGCAGTGCTAGCCGGCAAAGTCCAACCCAAGAGACCCAGTACTTC	CSASRQSPTQETQYF
few	TRBJ2-1	.	TRBV5-1	TGCGCCAGCAGCTCAGAGGCTACCTACAATGAGCAGTTCTTC	CASSSEATYNEQFF
many	TRBJ2-7	TRBD2	TRBV29-1	TGCAGCGTTGAAGACCCAGCGGGACTTGACTACGAGCAGTACTTC	CSVEDPAGLDYEQYF
.	TRBJ2-5	.	TRBV7-7	TGTGCCAGCAGCTTATCACCCGCGAGCGGGACCCAGTACTTC	CASSLSPASGTQYF
.	TRBJ1-2	.	TRBV14	TGTGCCAGCAGCCAAGACGGACGGAATATTAACTATGGCCACACCTTC	CASSQDGRNINYGHTF
few	TRBJ1-1	.	TRBV27	TGTGCCAGCAGTTTATCAGGTCGGACGAACACTGAAGCTTTCTTT	CASSLSGRTNTEAFF
few	TRBJ2-1	.	TRBV3-1	TGTGCCAGCAGCCAAGACCCGGGCCAAGCTGAGCAGTTCTTC	CASSQDPGQAEQFF
.	TRBJ2-2	TRBD2	TRBV6-5	TGTGCCAGCAGACACGGGGACTATCCGCCCGGGGAGCTGTTTTTT	CASRHGDYPPGELFF
.	TRBJ2-5	.	TRBV12-3/TRBV12-4	TGTGCCACCGGGGAAACATGGGAGACCCAGTACTTC	CATGETWETQYF
few	TRBJ2-1	.	TRBV3-1	TGTGCCAGCAGCCAAGCGCCCCCGGTGGGCGATGAGCAGTTCTTC	CASSQAPPVGDEQFF
.	TRBJ2-1	TRBD2	TRBV12-3/TRBV12-4	TGTGCCAGCAGTTTCGCGGGGGGCCACAATGAGCAGTTCTTC	CASSFAGGHNEQFF
many	TRBJ2-1	TRBD2	TRBV29-1	TGCACCGTTAGCGGGAGGTCCTACAATGAGCAGTTCTTC	CTVSGRSYNEQFF
.	TRBJ1-2	.	TRBV10-3	TGTGCCATCAGACTGACAGACAACTATGGCTACACCTTC	CAIRLTDNYGYTF
many	TRBJ2-7	.	TRBV9	TGTGCCAGCAGCACTCAAGGGTTCTCCTACGAGCAGTACTTC	CASSTQGFSYEQYF
many	TRBJ1-6	.	TRBV5-1	TGCGCCAGCAGCTTGGGTACCTATAATTCACCCCTCCACTTT	CASSLGTYNSPLHF
.	TRBJ2-5	TRBD1	TRBV7-9	TGTGCCAGCAAACAGGGGGTCAGAGAGACCCAGTACTTC	CASKQGVRETQYF
.	TRBJ2-7	.	TRBV10-3	TGTGCCGCGAGGGGCAGCGCCTGGAGACCTAGCGAGCAGTACTTC	CAARGSAWRPSEQYF
.	TRBJ2-7	.	TRBV28	TGTGCCAGCAGTGCATTGACAGACTACGAGCAGTACTTC	CASSALTDYEQYF
few	TRBJ2-3	.	TRBV20-1	TGCAGTGCTATCGCTCCTAAGGGCACAGATACGCAGTATTTT	CSAIAPKGTDTQYF
few	TRBJ1-4	.	TRBV2	TGTGCCAGCAGCCTGCAGGACAGCGTTCTCTCCTATACTAATGAAAAACTGTTTTTT	CASSLQDSVLSYTNEKLFF
few	TRBJ1-2	.	TRBV7-2	TGTGCCAGCAGCTCCCCAAAGGGCGGGGGTTCGAACTATGGCTACACCTTC	CASSSPKGGGSNYGYTF
many	TRBJ2-7	TRBD2	TRBV7-2	TGTGCCAGCAGCCCTAGACTAGCGGGGGGAGACTACGAGCAGTACTTC	CASSPRLAGGDYEQYF
.	TRBJ1-1	.	TRBV6-2/TRBV6-3	TGTGCCAGCAGTTACTCGGGGGGGTACACTGAAGCTTTCTTT	CASSYSGGYTEAFF
.	TRBJ2-7	TRBD1	TRBV20-1	TGCAGTGCGGGACAGGGGGCGGTTTACGAGCAGTACTTC	CSAGQGAVYEQYF
many	TRBJ1-5	.	TRBV28	TGTGCCAGCAGCTTACTTGGGAATCAGCCCCAGCATTTT	CASSLLGNQPQHF
.	TRBJ2-7	TRBD2	TRBV12-3/TRBV12-4	TGTGCCAGCAGTCCCGGACTAGCGGGGATGAACGAGCAGTACTTC	CASSPGLAGMNEQYF
many	TRBJ2-5	TRBD1	TRBV4-3	TGCGCCAGCAGCAGCCACAGGGGGCGGGTGGAGACCCAGTACTTC	CASSSHRGRVETQYF
.	TRBJ2-7	.	TRBV5-6	TGTGCCAGCAGCTTGTCATCAGCGGGCCCTTTGGACGAGCAGTACTTC	CASSLSSAGPLDEQYF
many	TRBJ2-7	.	TRBV7-6	TGTGCCAGCAGCTCGGCCGGCAGGGGCGAGCAGTACTTC	CASSSAGRGEQYF
.	TRBJ2-3	.	TRBV24-1	TGTGCCACCAGTGGCAGGGGACCCGATACGCAGTATTTT	CATSGRGPDTQYF
.	TRBJ2-3	.	TRBV6-1	TGTGCCAGCAGTGAATTTGGGCGTGGGGGGAGCGACACAGATACGCAGTATTTT	CASSEFGRGGSDTDTQYF
.	TRBJ2-7	TRBD2	TRBV20-1	TGCAGTGCTAGGGGAGGGTCGAGGGGTCCCTACAATGAGCAGTACTTC	CSARGGSRGPYNEQYF
.	TRBJ2-5	.	TRBV20-1	TGCAGTGCTAGGGCCTATGGACAGCTCCAAGAGACCCAGTACTTC	CSARAYGQLQETQYF
few	TRBJ1-1	.	TRBV13	TGTGCCAGCAGCTTAGCCGGGCTCCCCTCGGGAACTGAAGCTTTCTTT	CASSLAGLPSGTEAFF
few	TRBJ2-7	.	TRBV7-2	TGTGCCAGCAGCAGCCTTAGCGGCGGTAGGGACGAGCAGTACTTC	CASSSLSGGRDEQYF
many	TRBJ2-7	TRBD1	TRBV28	TGTGCCAGCAGTCAACCGGGACAGGGGTTGAAGGAGCAGTACTTC	CASSQPGQGLKEQYF
many	TRBJ2-5	TRBD2	TRBV20-1	TGCAGCGCCTTAGCGGGGGAGACCCAGTACTTC	CSALAGETQYF
few	TRBJ1-2	.	TRBV4-1	TGCGCCAGCAGCCAAGATGGAGGATCAAATGGCTACACCTTC	CASSQDGGSNGYTF
many	TRBJ2-7	TRBD1	TRBV18	TGTGCCAGCTCACAAAAACAGGGGGCGTTTTACGAGCAGTACTTC	CASSQKQGAFYEQYF
few	TRBJ1-5	TRBD1	TRBV12-3/TRBV12-4	TGTGCCAGCAGTTTCTTACAGGGGTATAGCAATCAGCCCCAGCATTTT	CASSFLQGYSNQPQHF
.	TRBJ1-3	TRBD1	TRBV7-9	TGTGCCAGCAGCTCTTATCCGGGACAGAACACAGGAAACACCATATATTTT	CASSSYPGQNTGNTIYF
many	TRBJ2-7	.	TRBV10-2	TGCGCCAGCAGTGATTGGCAGGGCACCTACGAGCAGTACTTC	CASSDWQGTYEQYF
.	TRBJ2-4	.	TRBV6-1	TGTGCCAGCAGTGAAGCGCACGGAGGAACAGCAAAAAACATTCAGTACTTC	CASSEAHGGTAKNIQYF
.	TRBJ2-3	.	TRBV29-1	TGCAGCGTTGACCCGGAGGGGGCCACAGATACGCAGTATTTT	CSVDPEGATDTQYF
.	TRBJ2-3	TRBD2	TRBV20-1	TGCAGTGCCATTAGCGGGGGCCGCACAGATACGCAGTATTTT	CSAISGGRTDTQYF
.	TRBJ2-3	.	TRBV5-1	TGCGCCAGCAGCGCCAAGGTGGACACAGATACGCAGTATTTT	CASSAKVDTDTQYF
.	TRBJ2-5	.	TRBV20-1	TGCAGTGCTAGAACAACCCCCGAGACCCAGTACTTC	CSARTTPETQYF
many	TRBJ2-3	TRBD2	TRBV7-3	TGTGCCAGCAGCGCTGGGACTAGCGGGGGGGTCATCACAGATACGCAGTATTTT	CASSAGTSGGVITDTQYF
many	TRBJ2-6	.	TRBV10-3	TGTGCCAACGGTCCGGCACCCGCCTGGGAGCTGGTCGGGGCCAACGTCCTGACTTTC	CANGPAPAWELVGANVLTF
.	TRBJ1-1	.	TRBV10-3	TGTGCCATCAGTGAGTTCGGGGCCAACACTGAAGCTTTCTTT	CAISEFGANTEAFF
.	TRBJ1-2	.	TRBV12-5	TGTGCTAGTGGTATGGGGGGACCTTACCCCACCTTC	CASGMGGPYPTF